This is a list of T cell receptor beta chains from one sample in a study of blood T cell repertoires in COVID-19. Profiled with immunoSEQ multiplex PCR; TCRdb holds only in-frame clones, not every one. The sample has about 120,000 clones; 82% are singletons. The specimen was peripheral blood. Receptors were obtained from a woman in her sixties or seventies with acute or convalescent COVID-19. The CDR3 runs from the conserved cysteine through the conserved F or W. A D gene is named only where the DNA matches it firmly. Clone size appears in some rows only: once, few, many, or a class for an expanded clone.

TRBJ2-2 once . TRBV30 TGTGCCTGGAGTGTACTTGCGGAGGCCGGGGAGCTGTTTTTT CAWSVLAEAGELFF
TRBJ2-7 . TRBD1 TRBV30 TGTGCCTGGAGTGTAGGGACAGCCACTCATGGAGAGCAGTACTTC CAWSVGTATHGEQYF
TRBJ1-2 . . TRBV30 TGTGCCTGGAGTCAGGGCAGTGGCTACACCTTC CAWSQGSGYTF
TRBJ1-2 . . TRBV5-4 TGTGCCAGCAGCTTGGATCGGGGGACGGCGGGGGCAGGTGGCTACACCTTC CASSLDRGTAGAGGYTF
TRBJ2-2 once . TRBV6-5 TGTGCCAGCAATGCCAGGGGTTCCGGGGAGCTGTTTTTT CASNARGSGELFF
TRBJ1-1 . TRBD1 TRBV6-5 TGTGCCAGCAGTTACTCATGGACAGGGAAGACTGAAGCTTTCTTT CASSYSWTGKTEAFF
TRBJ2-2 . . TRBV7-9 TGTGCCAGCAGCTTAAAAGTTCGGCAGGGTAAGACCGGGGAGCTGTTTTTT CASSLKVRQGKTGELFF
TRBJ2-1 . . TRBV7-9 TGTGCCAGCAGTCGGGGTAGCGGAGACTCCTACAATGAGCAGTTCTTC CASSRGSGDSYNEQFF
TRBJ1-3 once . TRBV6-5 TGTGCCAGCAGCCCCAGTCTCTCTGGAAACACCATATATTTT CASSPSLSGNTIYF
TRBJ2-7 . . TRBV3-1/TRBV3-2 TGTGCCAGCAGCCAACGCGGAGTGGCCGGGGAGCAGTACTTC CASSQRGVAGEQYF
TRBJ1-4 . . TRBV11-2 TGTGCCAGCAGCCTGGGGGGGGGTGAAAAACTGTTTTTT CASSLGGGEKLFF
TRBJ1-2 . . TRBV4-3 TGCGCCAGCAGCCAAGATGTGGGAGCCTCGTATGGCTACACCTTC CASSQDVGASYGYTF
TRBJ2-7 few TRBD2 TRBV19 TGTGCCAGTAGTCCCCGGACTAGCGGGGGCGAGCAGTACTTC CASSPRTSGGEQYF
TRBJ2-1 . . TRBV5-6 TGTGCCAGCAGCTTGGTTAGGGGCTGGCAGTTCTTC CASSLVRGWQFF
TRBJ1-3 . . TRBV5-1 TGCGCCAGCAGCTTGGCCGGTAGAAACACCATATATTTT CASSLAGRNTIYF
TRBJ2-3 . TRBD2 TRBV30 TGTGCCTTAAACGCCGGGGGGATTGGAGATACGCAGTATTTT CALNAGGIGDTQYF
TRBJ1-2 . . TRBV7-8 TGTGCCAGCAGCTTAGTACTACAGGGCTATGGCTACACCTTC CASSLVLQGYGYTF
TRBJ1-5 few TRBD1 TRBV7-8 TGTGCCAGCAGCTTAGGTGGGACAGGGAGAAAATGGAGCAATCAGCCCCAGCATTTT CASSLGGTGRKWSNQPQHF
TRBJ1-1 . TRBD1 TRBV12-5 TGTGCTAGTGGCGCAGGGGGAAGGAACACTGAAGCTTTCTTT CASGAGGRNTEAFF
TRBJ2-3 . TRBD2 TRBV5-4 TGTGCCAGCAGCTTGAAGGTAGCGGGGGGCTCCACAGATACGCAGTATTTT CASSLKVAGGSTDTQYF
TRBJ2-4 . . TRBV3-1/TRBV3-2 TGTGCCAGCAGCCAAGTCATGGGTCTGGCAAGGGAGGCCAAAAACATTCAGTACTTC CASSQVMGLAREAKNIQYF
TRBJ2-1 once . TRBV6-1 TGTGCCAGCAGTGAAGACTTAGCCTACAATGAGCAGTTCTTC CASSEDLAYNEQFF
TRBJ1-3 few TRBD1 TRBV5-1 TGCGCCAGCAGCTTGGCTCAGGGGGCCTCCCGGAACGGAAACACCATATATTTT CASSLAQGASRNGNTIYF
TRBJ2-2 . . TRBV7-2 TGTGCCAGCAGCTTAGGTGGGGCCCCAACGTCCACCGGGGAGCTGTTTTTT CASSLGGAPTSTGELFF
TRBJ2-5 few . TRBV11-2 TGTGCCAGCAGCTTCGTCTCAGGGGGGTACCAAGAGACCCAGTACTTC CASSFVSGGYQETQYF
TRBJ2-5 . . TRBV30 TGTGCCTGGAGTGTGAGGGTTCGAGAGACCCAGTACTTC CAWSVRVRETQYF
TRBJ2-5 . TRBD2 TRBV5-1 TGCGCCAGCAGTTCGAGCGGGGGGGAAGAGACCCAGTACTTC CASSSSGGEETQYF
TRBJ1-1 . TRBD1 TRBV29-1 TGCAGCATGGGACAGAGCCGATTCACTGAAGCTTTCTTT CSMGQSRFTEAFF
TRBJ1-4 . . TRBV25-1 TGTGCCAGCAGTGATCCCGGGGGGGGAGAAAAACTGTTTTTT CASSDPGGGEKLFF
TRBJ1-2 . . TRBV20-1 TGCAGTGCTAGTATCCCAGAACGGGGGGGAGGCTACACCTTC CSASIPERGGGYTF
TRBJ1-6 . . TRBV27 TGTGCCAGCAGTTTAGACGGGGATCATTCACCCCTCCACTTT CASSLDGDHSPLHF
TRBJ1-2 . TRBD1 TRBV28 TGTGCCAGCAGTTCCCCGGGACAGGGTTATGGCTACACCTTC CASSSPGQGYGYTF
TRBJ1-1 . . TRBV30 TGTGCCTGGGGGTCCCGTGGGACACCGAAAGAAGCTTTCTTT CAWGSRGTPKEAFF
TRBJ1-1 . . TRBV11-2 TGTGCCAGCAGCTTAGTCGGCGGGGGTGGATTATCTGAAGCTTTCTTT CASSLVGGGGLSEAFF
TRBJ1-2 . . TRBV27 TGTGCCAGCAGCAATACAGGAAGGTTCGATGGCTACACCTTC CASSNTGRFDGYTF
TRBJ1-2 . TRBD1 TRBV11-2 TGTGCCAGCAGCGAACGGACCGGGACAGGCGGCGGCTACACCTTC CASSERTGTGGGYTF
TRBJ1-2 . . TRBV27 TGTGCCAGCAGTTTAAGGGGAGGACGCAACTATGGCTACACCTTC CASSLRGGRNYGYTF
TRBJ2-5 . . TRBV11-3 TGTGCCAGCAGCCAAAGGCTAGGGGGGGGAGAGACCCAGTACTTC CASSQRLGGGETQYF
TRBJ1-1 . . TRBV5-1 TGCGCCAGCAGCTTACCAGGGACAAACACTGAAGCTTTCTTT CASSLPGTNTEAFF
TRBJ2-7 . TRBD1 TRBV28 TGTGCCAGCAGTAAGGACAGGCTCGAGGTCGACGAGCAGTACTTC CASSKDRLEVDEQYF
TRBJ2-1 few TRBD2 TRBV7-2 TGTGCCAGCAGCGGACCACTAGCGGAATACTACAATGAGCAGTTCTTC CASSGPLAEYYNEQFF
TRBJ1-1 . TRBD1 TRBV28 TGTGCCAGCAGTCCGGGACAGGGGTTAGCTTTCTTT CASSPGQGLAFF
TRBJ1-1 . . TRBV2 TGTGCCAGCAGTGATTGGGGGGAGAACACTGAAGCTTTCTTT CASSDWGENTEAFF
TRBJ1-5 . TRBD1 TRBV7-2 TGTGCCAGCAGCTGGGGACAGGGGGAGAATCAGCCCCAGCATTTT CASSWGQGENQPQHF
TRBJ1-2 . . TRBV7-9 TGTGCCAGCGGGGCGGAGGGAGACTATGGCTACACCTTC CASGAEGDYGYTF
TRBJ1-5 . . TRBV2 TGTGCCAGCAGTGAGGGCAGGACAATCAATCAGCCCCAGCATTTT CASSEGRTINQPQHF
TRBJ2-1 . TRBD1 TRBV2 TGTGCCAGCACCCAACAGGGGGCGTCGTTCTTC CASTQQGASFF
TRBJ2-2 once TRBD1 TRBV4-1 TGCGCCAGCAGCCAAGATTCGCGACAGGGGGCGCCCGGGGAGCTGTTTTTT CASSQDSRQGAPGELFF
TRBJ2-5 . . TRBV9 TGTGCCAGCAGCCCGTACCCCGTGTACGTCAGGGCCCAAGAGACCCAGTACTTC CASSPYPVYVRAQETQYF
TRBJ1-1 . TRBD1 TRBV28 TGTGCCAGCAGTTCTGGACAGGGGAGGAACACTGAAGCTTTCTTT CASSSGQGRNTEAFF
TRBJ2-1 . TRBD1 TRBV7-6 TGTGCCAGCAGCTTAGCTACGGGACAGGGGGCCTACAATGAGCAGTTCTTC CASSLATGQGAYNEQFF